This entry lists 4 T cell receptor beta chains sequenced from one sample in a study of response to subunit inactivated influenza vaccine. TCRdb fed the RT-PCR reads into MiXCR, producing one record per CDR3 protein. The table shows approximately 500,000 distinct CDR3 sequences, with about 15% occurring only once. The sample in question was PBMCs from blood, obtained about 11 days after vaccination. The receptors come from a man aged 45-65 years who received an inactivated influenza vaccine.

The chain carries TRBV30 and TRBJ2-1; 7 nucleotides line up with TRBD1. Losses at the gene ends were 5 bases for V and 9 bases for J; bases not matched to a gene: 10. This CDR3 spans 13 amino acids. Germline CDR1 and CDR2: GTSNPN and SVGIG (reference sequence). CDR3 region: CAWSRTGLSEQFF. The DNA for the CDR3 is TGTGCCTGGTCAAGGACAGGTTTAAGTGAGCAGTTCTTC.

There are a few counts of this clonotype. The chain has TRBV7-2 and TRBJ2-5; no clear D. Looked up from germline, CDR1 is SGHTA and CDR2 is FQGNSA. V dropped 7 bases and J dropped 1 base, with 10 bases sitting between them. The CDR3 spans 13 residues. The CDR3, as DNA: TGTGCCAGCATCTTGCTATTCCAAGAGACCCAGTACTTC. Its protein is CASILLFQETQYF.

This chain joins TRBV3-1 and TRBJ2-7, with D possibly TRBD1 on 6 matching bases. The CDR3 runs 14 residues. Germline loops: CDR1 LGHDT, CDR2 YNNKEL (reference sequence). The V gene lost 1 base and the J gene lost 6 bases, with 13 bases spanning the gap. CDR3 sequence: CASSQGTDFGEQYF. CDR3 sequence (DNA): TGTGCCAGCAGCCAAGGGACAGATTTTGGCGAGCAGTACTTC.

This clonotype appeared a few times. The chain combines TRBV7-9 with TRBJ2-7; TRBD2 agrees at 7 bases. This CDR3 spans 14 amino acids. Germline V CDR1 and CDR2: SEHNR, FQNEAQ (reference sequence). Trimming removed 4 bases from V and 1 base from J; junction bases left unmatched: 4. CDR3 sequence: CASSSSGVSYEQYF. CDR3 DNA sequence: TGTGCCAGCAGCTCAAGCGGGGTATCCTACGAGCAGTACTTC. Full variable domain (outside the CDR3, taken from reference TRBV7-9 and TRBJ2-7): DTGVSQNPRHKITKRGQNVTFRCDPISEHNRLYWYRQTLGQGPEFLTYFQNEAQLEKSRLLSDRFSAERPKGSFSTLEIQRTEQGDSAMYLCASSSSGVSYEQYFGPGTRLTVT.